The entry below gives a single T cell receptor (beta chain) sequence along with its context. Its target is unknown. Libraries of TCR beta came from iRepertoire HTBI primers plus Arm-PCR of CDR3 regions. Via MiXCR, TCRdb re-called the multiplex PCR reads, giving one row per CDR3 protein. The table lists 620,000 or so distinct CDR3 sequences, about 16% of them singletons. These data are taken from a study of regulatory T cells in long-lasting Graves disease. Study outcomes and limitations: Relative to new patients (966), persistent patients exhibited greater sharing of public clonotypes (more than 2,500).

Time point given: newly diagnosed GD, antithyroid drugs for less than 3 months. Generation of the TCR library employed RNA extracted from PBMCs. These data also formed part of another study, on T cells in Graves' hyperthyroidism and ophthalmopathy. From that report: HTBI primers were used for first-round RT-PCR of the TCR CDR3.

Source: peripheral blood mononuclear cells (PBMCs), taken at new diagnosis, from a patient treated with antithyroid drugs. This TCR came from a woman aged 25 to 39 with Graves disease.

DNA of the CDR3: TGCAGCGTCGGTGAATTGTCCTACGAGCAGTACTTC. Encoded protein: CSVGELSYEQYF. V is TRBV29-1 and J is TRBJ2-7; D is ambiguous. Trimming shortened V by 6 bases and J by 1 base, and 10 bases separated the two germline ends. The CDR3 runs to 12 residues. Per the germline V gene, CDR1 is SQVTM and CDR2 is ANQGSEA.